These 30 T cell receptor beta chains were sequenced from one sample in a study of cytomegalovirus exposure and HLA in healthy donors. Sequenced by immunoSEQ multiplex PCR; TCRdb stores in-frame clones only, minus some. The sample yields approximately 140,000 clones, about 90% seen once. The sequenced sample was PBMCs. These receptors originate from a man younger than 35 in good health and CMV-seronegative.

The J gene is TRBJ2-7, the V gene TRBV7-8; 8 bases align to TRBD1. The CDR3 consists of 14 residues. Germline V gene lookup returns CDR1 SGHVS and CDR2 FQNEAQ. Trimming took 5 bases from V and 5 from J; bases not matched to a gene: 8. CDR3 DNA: TGTGCCAGCAGCCCCCGGACAGGGATTAACGAGCAGTACTTC. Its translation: CASSPRTGINEQYF.

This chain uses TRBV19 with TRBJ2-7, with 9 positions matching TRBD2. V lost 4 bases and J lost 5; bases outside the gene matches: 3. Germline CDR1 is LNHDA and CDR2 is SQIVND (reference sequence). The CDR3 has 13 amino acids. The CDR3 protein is CASSTSGIDEQYF. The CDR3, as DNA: TGTGCCAGTAGTACTAGCGGGATAGACGAGCAGTACTTC. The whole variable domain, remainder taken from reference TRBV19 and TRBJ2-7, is DGGITQSPKYLFRKEGQNVTLSCEQNLNHDAMYWYRQDPGQGLRLIYYSQIVNDFQKGDIAEGYSVSREKKESFPLTVTSAQKNPTAFYLCASSTSGIDEQYFGPGTRLTVT.

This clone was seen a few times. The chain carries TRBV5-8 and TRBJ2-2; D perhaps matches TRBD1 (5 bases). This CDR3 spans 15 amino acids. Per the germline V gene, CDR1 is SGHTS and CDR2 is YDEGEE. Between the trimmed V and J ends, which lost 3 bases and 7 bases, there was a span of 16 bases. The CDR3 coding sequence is TGTGCCAGCAGCTACGACATCCGAGACAGCGGGGAGCTGTTTTTT. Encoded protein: CASSYDIRDSGELFF.

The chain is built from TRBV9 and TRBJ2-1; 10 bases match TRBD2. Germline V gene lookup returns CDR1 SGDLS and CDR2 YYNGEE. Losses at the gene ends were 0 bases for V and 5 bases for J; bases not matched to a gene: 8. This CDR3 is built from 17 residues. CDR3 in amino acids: CASSVGWLAGANNEQFF. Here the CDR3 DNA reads TGTGCCAGCAGCGTAGGCTGGCTAGCGGGAGCTAACAATGAGCAGTTCTTC.

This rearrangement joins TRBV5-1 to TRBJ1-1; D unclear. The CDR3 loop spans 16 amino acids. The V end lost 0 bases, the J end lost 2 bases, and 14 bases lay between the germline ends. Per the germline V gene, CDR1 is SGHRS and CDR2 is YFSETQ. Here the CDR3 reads CASSLASGTPNTEAFF. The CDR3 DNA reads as TGCGCCAGCAGCTTGGCCTCGGGAACTCCTAACACTGAAGCTTTCTTT.

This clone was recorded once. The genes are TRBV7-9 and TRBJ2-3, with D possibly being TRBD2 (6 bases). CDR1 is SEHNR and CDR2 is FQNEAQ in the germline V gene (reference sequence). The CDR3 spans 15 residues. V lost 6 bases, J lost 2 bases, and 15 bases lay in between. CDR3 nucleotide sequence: TGTGCCAGCAGTCAGCTAGCGCCTGCCACAGATACGCAGTATTTT. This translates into CASSQLAPATDTQYF.

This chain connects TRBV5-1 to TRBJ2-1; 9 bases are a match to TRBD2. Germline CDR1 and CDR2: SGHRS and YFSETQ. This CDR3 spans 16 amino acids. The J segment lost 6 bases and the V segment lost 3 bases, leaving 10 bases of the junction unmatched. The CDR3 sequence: CASSSMRGGLGNEQFF. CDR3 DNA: TGCGCCAGCAGCTCGATGCGGGGGGGCCTTGGCAATGAGCAGTTCTTC.

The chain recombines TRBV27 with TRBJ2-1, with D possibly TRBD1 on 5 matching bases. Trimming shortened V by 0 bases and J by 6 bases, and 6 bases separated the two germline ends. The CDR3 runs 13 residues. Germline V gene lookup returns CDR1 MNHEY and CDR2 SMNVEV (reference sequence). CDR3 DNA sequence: TGTGCCAGCAGTTTATCTGGGGCCAATGAGCAGTTCTTC. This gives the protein CASSLSGANEQFF.

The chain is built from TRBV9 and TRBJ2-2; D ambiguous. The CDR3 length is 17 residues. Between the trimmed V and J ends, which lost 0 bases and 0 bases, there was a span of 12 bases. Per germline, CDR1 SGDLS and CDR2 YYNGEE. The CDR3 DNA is TGTGCCAGCAGCGTAGAACTTGCCTACTCGAACACCGGGGAGCTGTTTTTT. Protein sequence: CASSVELAYSNTGELFF.

The DNA for the CDR3 is TGTGCCAGCAGCTTCGGGACTAGCGGGGGCTACGAGCAGTACTTC. Its protein is CASSFGTSGGYEQYF. This sequence joins TRBV11-2 and TRBJ2-7, with 14 bases aligning to TRBD2. The V and J ends lost 3 bases and 3 bases, in that order; junction bases with no gene match: 1. The germline CDR1 and CDR2 sequences are SGHAT and FQNNGV. CDR3 length: 15 amino acids.

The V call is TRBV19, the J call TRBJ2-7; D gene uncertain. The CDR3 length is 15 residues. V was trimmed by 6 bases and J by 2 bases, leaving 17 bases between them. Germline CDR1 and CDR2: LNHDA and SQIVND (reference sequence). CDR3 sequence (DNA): TGTGCCAGTAGCCTCCCGGATGGCAGGACCTACGAGCAGTACTTC. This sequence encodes CASSLPDGRTYEQYF.

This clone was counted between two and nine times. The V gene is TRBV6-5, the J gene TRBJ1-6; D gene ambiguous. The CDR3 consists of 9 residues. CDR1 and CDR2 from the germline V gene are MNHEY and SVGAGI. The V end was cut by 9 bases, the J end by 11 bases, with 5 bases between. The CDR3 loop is CASGAPLHF. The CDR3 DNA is TGTGCCAGTGGAGCACCCCTCCACTTT.

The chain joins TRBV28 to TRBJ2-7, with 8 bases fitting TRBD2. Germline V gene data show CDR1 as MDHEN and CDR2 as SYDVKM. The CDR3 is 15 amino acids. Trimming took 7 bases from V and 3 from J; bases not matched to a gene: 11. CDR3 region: CASIAAGGASYEQYF. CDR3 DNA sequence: TGTGCCAGCATCGCCGCCGGGGGGGCGAGCTACGAGCAGTACTTC.

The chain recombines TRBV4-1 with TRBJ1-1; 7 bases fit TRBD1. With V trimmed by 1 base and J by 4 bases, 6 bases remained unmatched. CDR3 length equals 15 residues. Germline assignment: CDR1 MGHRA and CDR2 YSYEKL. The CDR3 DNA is TGCGCCAGCAGCCAAGCCACCCACAGGGGCACTGAAGCTTTCTTT. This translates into CASSQATHRGTEAFF.

Here the CDR3 DNA reads TGTGCCAGCAGCTTAGTCCACGGGGGGTTCACAGATACGCAGTATTTT. This translates into CASSLVHGGFTDTQYF. This sequence joins TRBV7-9 and TRBJ2-3, with 7 bases identical to TRBD2. Germline V gene data show CDR1 as SEHNR and CDR2 as FQNEAQ (reference sequence). J was trimmed by 2 bases and V by 1 base; bases with no gene match: 6. This CDR3 spans 16 amino acids.

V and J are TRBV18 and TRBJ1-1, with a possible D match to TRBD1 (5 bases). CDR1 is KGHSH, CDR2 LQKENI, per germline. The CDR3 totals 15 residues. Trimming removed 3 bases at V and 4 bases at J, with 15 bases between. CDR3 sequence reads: CASSPAGGGSTEAFF. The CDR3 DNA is TGTGCCAGCTCACCGGCTGGGGGGGGGAGCACTGAAGCTTTCTTT. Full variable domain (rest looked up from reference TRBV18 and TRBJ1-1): NAGVMQNPRHLVRRRGQEARLRCSPMKGHSHVYWYRQLPEEGLKFMVYLQKENIIDESGMPKERFSAEFPKEGPSILRIQQVVRGDSAAYFCASSPAGGGSTEAFFGQGTRLTVV.

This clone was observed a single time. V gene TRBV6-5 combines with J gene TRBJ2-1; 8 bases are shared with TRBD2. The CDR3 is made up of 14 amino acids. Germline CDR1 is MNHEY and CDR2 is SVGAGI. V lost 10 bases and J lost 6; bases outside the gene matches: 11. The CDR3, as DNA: TGTGCCACACCGAGCGGGGGCCTTTGCAATGAGCAGTTCTTC. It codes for CATPSGGLCNEQFF.

The CDR3 DNA reads TGCGCCAGCAGCTTGGGAAGCGGCCTCTCTGGAAACACCATATATTTT. It specifies CASSLGSGLSGNTIYF. This chain joins TRBV5-1 and TRBJ1-3; no reliable D call. The germline gives CDR1 SGHRS, CDR2 YFSETQ. CDR3 length: 16 residues. Trimming took 0 bases from V and 0 from J, leaving 10 bases between them.

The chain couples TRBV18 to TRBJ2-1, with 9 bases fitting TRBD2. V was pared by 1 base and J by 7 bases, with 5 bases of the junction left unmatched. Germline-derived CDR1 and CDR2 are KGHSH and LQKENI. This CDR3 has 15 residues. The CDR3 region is CASSPRSAGGNEQFF. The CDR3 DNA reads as TGTGCCAGCTCACCACGGTCAGCGGGGGGTAATGAGCAGTTCTTC.

The CDR3 nucleotides are TGTGCCAGCAGCTTACGGGTGGATCAAGAGACCCAGTACTTC. Protein: CASSLRVDQETQYF. The chain uses TRBV7-2 and TRBJ2-5; D is uncertain. CDR3 length: 14 amino acids. Germline V gene data show CDR1 as SGHTA and CDR2 as FQGNSA. Trimming removed 2 bases at V and 2 bases at J, with 9 bases between.

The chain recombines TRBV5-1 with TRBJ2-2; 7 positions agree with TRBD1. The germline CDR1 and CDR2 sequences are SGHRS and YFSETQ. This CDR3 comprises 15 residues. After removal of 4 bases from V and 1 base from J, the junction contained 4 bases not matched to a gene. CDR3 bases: TGCGCCAGCAGCCAGAACAGGGGGAACACCGGGGAGCTGTTTTTT. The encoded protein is CASSQNRGNTGELFF.

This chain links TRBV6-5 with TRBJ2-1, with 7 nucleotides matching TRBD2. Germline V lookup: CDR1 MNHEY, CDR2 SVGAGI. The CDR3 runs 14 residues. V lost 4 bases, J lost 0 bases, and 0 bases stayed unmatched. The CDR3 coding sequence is TGTGCCAGCAGTTGGGGGGGCTCCTACAATGAGCAGTTCTTC. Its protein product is CASSWGGSYNEQFF.

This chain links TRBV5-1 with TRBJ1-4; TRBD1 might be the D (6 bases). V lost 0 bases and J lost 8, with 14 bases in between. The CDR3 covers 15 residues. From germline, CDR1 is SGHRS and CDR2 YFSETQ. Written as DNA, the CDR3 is TGCGCCAGCAGCTTGGAGGGGACGGGGGGCGAAAAACTGTTTTTT. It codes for CASSLEGTGGEKLFF.

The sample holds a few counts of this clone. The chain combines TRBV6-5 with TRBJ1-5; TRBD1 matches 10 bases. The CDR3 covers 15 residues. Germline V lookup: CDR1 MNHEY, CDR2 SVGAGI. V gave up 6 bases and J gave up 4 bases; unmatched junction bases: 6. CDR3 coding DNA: TGTGCCAGCAGCGGGACAGGGGTTGGGAATCAGCCCCAGCATTTT. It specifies CASSGTGVGNQPQHF.

CDR3 sequence: CASSPTGNRGYTF. CDR3 DNA: TGTGCCAGCAGCCCCACAGGGAACCGTGGCTACACCTTC. V gene TRBV2 combines with J gene TRBJ1-2, with TRBD1 as a possible D gene (6 bases). CDR1 and CDR2 from the germline V gene are SNHLY and FYNNEI. V gave up 6 bases and J gave up 7 bases, with 15 bases separating them. This CDR3 has 13 amino acids.

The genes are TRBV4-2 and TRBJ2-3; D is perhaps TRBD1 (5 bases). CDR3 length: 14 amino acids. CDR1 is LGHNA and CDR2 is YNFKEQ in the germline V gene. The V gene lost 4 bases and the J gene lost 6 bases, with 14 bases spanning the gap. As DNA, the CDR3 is TGTGCCAGCAGCCCCGCAGACAGCGCCGATACGCAGTATTTT. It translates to CASSPADSADTQYF.

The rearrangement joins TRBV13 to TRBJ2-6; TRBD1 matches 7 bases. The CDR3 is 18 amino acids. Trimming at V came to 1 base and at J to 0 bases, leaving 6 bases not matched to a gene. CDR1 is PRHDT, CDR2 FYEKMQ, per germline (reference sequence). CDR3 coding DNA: TGTGCCAGCAGCTTAGTGAGGGGGCCCCCCTCTGGGGCCAACGTCCTGACTTTC. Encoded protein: CASSLVRGPPSGANVLTF. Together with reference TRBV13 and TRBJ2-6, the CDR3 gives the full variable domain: AAGVIQSPRHLIKEKRETATLKCYPIPRHDTVYWYQQGPGQDPQFLISFYEKMQSDKGSIPDRFSAQQFSDYHSELNMSSLELGDSALYFCASSLVRGPPSGANVLTFGAGSRLTVL.

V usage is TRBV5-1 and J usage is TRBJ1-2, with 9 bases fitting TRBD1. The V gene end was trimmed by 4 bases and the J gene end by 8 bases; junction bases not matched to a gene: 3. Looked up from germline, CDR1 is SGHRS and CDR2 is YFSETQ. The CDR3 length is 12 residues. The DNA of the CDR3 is TGCGCCAGCAGCGGACAGGGGCTCGGCTACACCTTC. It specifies CASSGQGLGYTF.

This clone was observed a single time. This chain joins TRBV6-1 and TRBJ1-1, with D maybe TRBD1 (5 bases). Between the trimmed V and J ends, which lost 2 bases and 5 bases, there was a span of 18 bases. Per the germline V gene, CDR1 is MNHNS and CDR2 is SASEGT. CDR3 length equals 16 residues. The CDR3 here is CASSEMEFLGGTEAFF. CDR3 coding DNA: TGTGCCAGCAGTGAAATGGAGTTTCTCGGGGGAACTGAAGCTTTCTTT.

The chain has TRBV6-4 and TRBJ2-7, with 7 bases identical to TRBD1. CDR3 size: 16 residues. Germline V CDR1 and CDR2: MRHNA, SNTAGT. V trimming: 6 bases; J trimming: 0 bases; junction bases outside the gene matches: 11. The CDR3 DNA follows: TGTGCCAGCAGCGGGACAGAAATTAAATACTCCTACGAGCAGTACTTC. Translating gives CASSGTEIKYSYEQYF.